The T cell receptor beta chain described here comes from a study of response to subunit inactivated influenza vaccine. Study outcomes and limitations: The authors suggested that every seasonal influenza vaccination recruits few new T cells.

TCRdb reanalysed the RT-PCR reads using MiXCR and keeps one entry per CDR3 protein. Of about 160,000 distinct CDR3 sequences in the sample, around 10% are singletons; the top ten hold about 40%. The sample holds many counts of this clonotype. Its specificity is not known. Germline V gene data show CDR1 as MDHEN and CDR2 as SYDVKM. The length of the CDR3 is 18 residues. With V trimmed by 4 bases and J by 5 bases, 15 bases remained unmatched. V gene TRBV28 combines with J gene TRBJ2-3; the match to TRBD2 covers 10 bases. Sequenced material: CD8+ T cells sorted from PBMCs, taken less than 30 months after vaccination. The origin of this receptor is a man between 50 and 69 years old who received an inactivated influenza vaccine. CDR3 sequence: CASSSPLEAGGPGDTQYF. Here the CDR3 DNA reads TGTGCCAGCAGTTCCCCCCTTGAAGCGGGGGGGCCGGGAGATACGCAGTATTTT.